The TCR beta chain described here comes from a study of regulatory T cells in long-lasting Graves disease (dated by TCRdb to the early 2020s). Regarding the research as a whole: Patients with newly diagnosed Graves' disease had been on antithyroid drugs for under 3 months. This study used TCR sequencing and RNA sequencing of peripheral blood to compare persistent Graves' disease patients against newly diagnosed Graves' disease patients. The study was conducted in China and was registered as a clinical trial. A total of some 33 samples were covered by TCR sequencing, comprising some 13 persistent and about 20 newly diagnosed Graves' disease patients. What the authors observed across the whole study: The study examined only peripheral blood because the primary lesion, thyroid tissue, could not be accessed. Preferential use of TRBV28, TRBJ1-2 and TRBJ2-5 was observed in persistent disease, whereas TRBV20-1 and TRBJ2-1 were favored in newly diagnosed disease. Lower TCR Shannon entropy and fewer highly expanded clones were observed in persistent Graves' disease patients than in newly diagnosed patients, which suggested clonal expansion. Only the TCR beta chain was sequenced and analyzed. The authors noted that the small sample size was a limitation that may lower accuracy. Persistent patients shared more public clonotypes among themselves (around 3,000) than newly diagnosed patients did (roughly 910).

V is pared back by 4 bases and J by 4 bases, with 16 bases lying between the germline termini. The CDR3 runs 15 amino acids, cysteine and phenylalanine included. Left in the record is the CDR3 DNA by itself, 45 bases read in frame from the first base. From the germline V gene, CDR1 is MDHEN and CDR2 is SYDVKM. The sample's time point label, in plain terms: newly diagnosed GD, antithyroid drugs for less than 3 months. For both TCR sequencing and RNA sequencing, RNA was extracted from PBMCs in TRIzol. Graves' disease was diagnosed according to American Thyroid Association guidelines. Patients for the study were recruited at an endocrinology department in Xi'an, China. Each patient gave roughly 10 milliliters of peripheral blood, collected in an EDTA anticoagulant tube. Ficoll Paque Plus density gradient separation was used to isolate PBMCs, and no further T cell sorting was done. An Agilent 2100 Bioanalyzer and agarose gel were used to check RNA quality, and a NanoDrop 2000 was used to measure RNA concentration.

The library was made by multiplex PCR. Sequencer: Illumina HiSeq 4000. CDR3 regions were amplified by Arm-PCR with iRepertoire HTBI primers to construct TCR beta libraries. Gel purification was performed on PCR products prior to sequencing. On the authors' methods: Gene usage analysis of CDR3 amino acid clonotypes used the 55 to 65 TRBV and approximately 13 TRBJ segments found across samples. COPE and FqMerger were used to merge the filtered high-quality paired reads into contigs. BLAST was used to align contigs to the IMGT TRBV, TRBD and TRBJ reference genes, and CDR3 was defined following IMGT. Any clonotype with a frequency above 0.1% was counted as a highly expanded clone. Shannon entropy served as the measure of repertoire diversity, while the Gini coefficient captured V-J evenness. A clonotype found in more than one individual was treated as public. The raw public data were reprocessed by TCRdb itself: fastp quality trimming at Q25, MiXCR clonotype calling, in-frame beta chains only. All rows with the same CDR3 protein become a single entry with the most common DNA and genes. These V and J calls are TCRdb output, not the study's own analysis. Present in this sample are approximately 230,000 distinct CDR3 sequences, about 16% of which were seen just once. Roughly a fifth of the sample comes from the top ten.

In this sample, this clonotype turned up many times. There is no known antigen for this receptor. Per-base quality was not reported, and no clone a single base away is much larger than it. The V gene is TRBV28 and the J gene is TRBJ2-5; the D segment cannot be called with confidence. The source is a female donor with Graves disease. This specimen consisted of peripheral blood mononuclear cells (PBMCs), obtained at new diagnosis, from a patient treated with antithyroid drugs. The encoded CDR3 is CASSSLSSNLETQYF. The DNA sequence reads TGTGCCAGCAGTTCCCTCTCCAGCAACCTAGAGACCCAGTACTTC.